The T cell receptor beta chain described here comes from a study of OX40 agonist ivuxolimab in advanced cancers. Study as a whole: In this cohort, patients received ivuxolimab, an agonistic anti-OX40 (CD134) antibody. Patients in the trial were receiving intravenous ivuxolimab every 2 weeks, at doses of 0.01 to 10 mg/kg.

Patients were ruled out by autoimmune disease history or systemic immunosuppression. Germline CDR1 is PRHDT and CDR2 is FYEKMQ (reference sequence). The CDR3 runs to 13 residues. The trim removed 5 bases at V and 3 bases at J, leaving 3 bases unmatched. The repertoire was sequenced with immunoSEQ multiplex PCR; TCRdb's copy has only in-frame clones and lacks some. The profile covers around 25,000 clones, with 65% to 90% appearing a single time and more than 13% taken by the ten largest. Study-level points and caveats: More expanded clones were found, on average, in CD8+ than in CD4+ T cells.

As for this clone: Its antigen is as yet unknown.

Specimen: CD4+ or CD8+ T cells sorted from blood, collected in a trial of the OX40 agonist ivuxolimab. The chain is built from TRBV13 and TRBJ2-5; 7 nucleotides agree with TRBD1. The clonotype was recovered from an adult with an advanced solid tumor such as melanoma, head and neck, liver or kidney cancer. The DNA of the CDR3 is TGTGCCAGCAGCCCCACAGGGGAAGAGACCCAGTACTTC. Protein sequence: CASSPTGEETQYF.